A single sample is the source of the 11 T cell receptor beta chains below, sequenced in a study of metastatic and nonmetastatic thyroid tumors. With MiXCR, TCRdb reprocessed the PCR reads. This sample carries around 6,000 clones, 37% of them seen once, and the ten largest clones take 15% to 20%. Thyroid surgery had not been preceded by any treatment in any patient. Source material: tumor tissue. All receptors come from a male donor with papillary thyroid cancer or a benign thyroid nodule (not recorded which). Some clones in this sample may be carry-over from other donors' samples.

This clone is medium-sized by share. The chain combines TRBV15 with TRBJ2-5; possible D gene TRBD1, 6 bases. In germline, CDR1 is LNHNV, CDR2 YYDKDF (reference sequence). This CDR3 region has 16 residues. Between the trimmed V and J ends, which lost 3 bases and 4 bases, there was a span of 18 bases. The CDR3 DNA sequence: TGTGCCACCAGCAGGGAACATACAGGGTCTGGAGAGACCCAGTACTTC. This sequence encodes CATSREHTGSGETQYF.

The rearrangement joins TRBV6-1 to TRBJ1-4; a possible D gene is TRBD1 (5 bases). The CDR3 runs to 13 residues. Trimming took off 7 bases at V and 6 bases at J, with 12 bases between the two ends. CDR1 MNHNS and CDR2 SASEGT come from the germline V gene. In DNA, the CDR3 is TGTGCCAGCACTCGTACAGGACATGAAAAACTGTTTTTT. Translating it yields CASTRTGHEKLFF.

This clone has more than one count but fewer than ten. V gene TRBV6-1 combines with J gene TRBJ2-2; D not resolved. Germline lookup yields CDR1 MNHNS and CDR2 SASEGT. The V gene lost 4 bases and the J gene lost 0 bases, with 9 bases spanning the gap. This CDR3 spans 15 amino acids. CDR3 sequence reads: CASSAPATNTGELFF. The CDR3, as DNA: TGTGCCAGCAGTGCCCCAGCTACGAACACCGGGGAGCTGTTTTTT.

The chain uses TRBV2 and TRBJ1-5, with D possibly being TRBD1 (6 bases). Germline loops: CDR1 SNHLY, CDR2 FYNNEI. The CDR3 spans 15 residues. V shed 2 bases and J shed 3 bases, with 11 bases lying between them. CDR3 nucleotide sequence: TGTGCCAGCAGTGAACTGGGGGGGCTCAATCAGCCCCAGCATTTT. It translates to CASSELGGLNQPQHF.

This clone was recorded only once. J is TRBJ2-7 and V is TRBV6-1; a possible D gene is TRBD2 (6 bases). Germline loops: CDR1 MNHNS, CDR2 SASEGT. V gave up 5 bases and J gave up 4 bases, with 15 bases separating them. This CDR3 is 14 amino acids long. The CDR3 nucleotides read TGTGCCAGCAGTCCCCGACTAGTATTGTACGAGCAGTACTTC. Translating it yields CASSPRLVLYEQYF.

This clone showed up just a few times. V and J are TRBV25-1 and TRBJ2-1, with a weak D call TRBD2 (6 bases). Trimming removed 3 bases from V and 4 bases from J, with 16 bases in between. The germline gives CDR1 MGHDK, CDR2 SYGVNS. The CDR3 is 16 residues long. The CDR3 loop reads CASSDRGERLYNEQFF. The CDR3 region has the DNA TGTGCCAGCAGTGATCGCGGGGAACGACTATACAATGAGCAGTTCTTC.

The chain joins TRBV6-1 to TRBJ1-3; D is unresolved. This CDR3 comprises 15 residues. Germline CDR1 and CDR2: MNHNS and SASEGT. V dropped 2 bases and J dropped 0 bases, with 8 bases sitting between them. The CDR3 is CASSESHSSGNTIYF. As DNA, the CDR3 is TGTGCCAGCAGTGAATCCCACAGCTCTGGAAACACCATATATTTT.

This rearrangement joins TRBV5-5 to TRBJ1-1; D not resolved. Germline CDR1 is SGHKS and CDR2 is YYEKEE (reference sequence). The germline V and J ends were trimmed by 1 base and 5 bases, with 15 bases remaining between them. This CDR3 comprises 15 residues. Here the CDR3 DNA reads TGTGCCAGCAGCTTGACTCAATCCGGCGTAACTGAAGCTTTCTTT. This sequence encodes CASSLTQSGVTEAFF.

The CDR3 region is CASSRGGMLEAFF. The CDR3 bases are TGCGCCAGCAGTCGGGGAGGTATGCTCGAAGCTTTCTTT. The chain combines TRBV5-1 with TRBJ1-1; D is unclear. Germline lookup yields CDR1 SGHRS and CDR2 YFSETQ. Deletions cut 5 bases from V and 8 bases from J, with 16 bases between. The CDR3 covers 13 residues.

J is TRBJ2-7 and V is TRBV11-2; 10 bases fit TRBD2. The J segment lost 8 bases and the V segment lost 5 bases, leaving 6 bases of the junction unmatched. The length of the CDR3 is 13 residues. The germline V gene encodes CDR1 SGHAT and CDR2 FQNNGV. CDR3 coding DNA: TGTGCCAGCAGCCCAGGGACTAGCGCTCAGCAGTACTTC. Protein sequence: CASSPGTSAQQYF.

The rearrangement uses TRBV6-1 and TRBJ2-7, with unresolved D. The CDR3 loop spans 13 amino acids. V gave up 8 bases and J gave up 4 bases, with 15 bases separating them. Per germline, CDR1 MNHNS and CDR2 SASEGT. This CDR3 reads CASLRLGSYEQYF. CDR3 DNA: TGTGCCAGCCTACGGCTGGGGTCTTACGAGCAGTACTTC.